This TCR beta chain was captured by sequencing in a study of Graves' ophthalmopathy and Graves' hyperthyroidism. Points from the study as a whole: Most expanded clonotypes in thyroid above 0.001 frequency also showed up in blood. Progression of ophthalmopathy was predicted by the model with 65% to 71% sensitivity and around 72% specificity.

The CDR3 runs 13 residues. Germline loops: CDR1 MGHDK, CDR2 SYGVNS. The PBMCs were taken from around 10 ml of fresh peripheral blood. About this clonotype: Its specificity is unknown. Mismatch with germline at one junction end may stem from a read error.

The authors amplified TCR beta CDR3 regions from RNA transcripts. HTBI-primed first-round RT-PCR preceded second-round multiplex PCR. TCRdb used MiXCR to reprocess the multiplex PCR reads, holding one entry per CDR3 protein. This sample has about 740,000 distinct CDR3 sequences; 35% to 50% occur once, and the top ten carry 44%. The sample taken for sequencing was peripheral blood. This chain connects TRBV25-1 to TRBJ1-2, with a possible D match to TRBD1 (6 bases). The TCR comes from an adult man with Graves' ophthalmopathy. The CDR3 DNA is TGCGCCAGCAGTGACGGGGGGCTTTTTGGCTACACCTTC. Protein product: CASSDGGLFGYTF.